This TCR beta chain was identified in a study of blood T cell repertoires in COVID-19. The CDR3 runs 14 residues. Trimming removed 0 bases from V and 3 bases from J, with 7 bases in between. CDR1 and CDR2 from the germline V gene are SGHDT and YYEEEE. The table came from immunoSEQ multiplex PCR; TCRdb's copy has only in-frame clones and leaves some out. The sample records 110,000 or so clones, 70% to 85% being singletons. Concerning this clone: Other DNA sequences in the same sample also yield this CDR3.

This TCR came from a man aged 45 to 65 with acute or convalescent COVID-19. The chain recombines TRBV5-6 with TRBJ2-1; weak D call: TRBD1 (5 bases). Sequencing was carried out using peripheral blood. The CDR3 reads CASSLGQFYNEQFF. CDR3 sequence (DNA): TGTGCCAGCAGCTTGGGACAGTTCTACAATGAGCAGTTCTTC. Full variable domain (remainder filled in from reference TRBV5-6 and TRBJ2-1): DAGVTQSPTHLIKTRGQQVTLRCSPKSGHDTVSWYQQALGQGPQFIFQYYEEEERQRGNFPDRFSGHQFPNYSSELNVNALLLGDSALYLCASSLGQFYNEQFFGPGTRLTVL.